This is a list of T cell receptor beta chains from one sample in a study of blood T cell repertoires in COVID-19. TCRdb's table, derived via immunoSEQ multiplex PCR, lists solely in-frame clones and lacks some. The table includes some 57,000 clones, about 85% detected once. Sequenced input: peripheral blood. These receptors came from a human donor in a cohort sampled during active COVID-19. Each CDR3 is given with its conserved first and last residue. D genes are given only for firm matches. Size tells how often a clone was seen (once, few, many) or the class of an expanded clone, and some rows leave it out.

J gene | V gene | clone size | D gene | CDR3 protein | CDR3 DNA
TRBJ2-5 | TRBV5-5 | . | TRBD2 | CASSRSGGETQYF | TGTGCCAGCAGTCGCTCCGGGGGGGAGACCCAGTACTTC
TRBJ2-1 | TRBV7-2 | . | TRBD2 | CASTFLGGSAYEQFF | TGTGCCAGCACCTTTCTCGGGGGGTCGGCGTATGAGCAGTTCTTC
TRBJ2-7 | TRBV9 | . | . | CASSDRPGQGRGLAGRYEQYF | TGTGCCAGCAGCGATCGACCGGGACAGGGGCGAGGGCTAGCGGGGCGCTACGAGCAGTACTTC
TRBJ2-7 | TRBV4-1 | once | . | CASSSTGTYTYEQYF | TGCGCCAGCAGCAGTACCGGGACATACACCTACGAGCAGTACTTC
TRBJ2-3 | TRBV2 | . | . | CASSEAPGDTQYF | TGTGCCAGCAGTGAAGCGCCGGGGGATACGCAGTATTTT
TRBJ1-5 | TRBV10-2 | . | TRBD1 | CASSGTGDQPQHF | TGCGCCAGCAGTGGGACAGGTGATCAGCCCCAGCATTTT
TRBJ2-7 | TRBV18 | . | TRBD1 | CASSPPWTGSYEQYF | TGTGCCAGCTCACCACCCTGGACAGGGTCTTACGAGCAGTACTTC
TRBJ1-5 | TRBV28 | . | TRBD1 | CASRAGQGHEPQHF | TGTGCCAGCAGGGCGGGACAGGGGCATGAGCCCCAGCATTTT
TRBJ2-1 | TRBV2 | . | TRBD2 | CASILAGVYNEQFF | TGTGCCAGTATACTAGCGGGAGTCTACAATGAGCAGTTCTTC
TRBJ2-4 | TRBV6-5 | . | . | CASTAGGGKNIQYF | TGTGCCAGCACGGCAGGGGGAGGCAAAAACATTCAGTACTTC
TRBJ1-5 | TRBV28 | few | TRBD1 | CASSAGTGKIKGQPQHF | TGTGCCAGCAGTGCCGGGACAGGGAAAATTAAGGGCCAGCCCCAGCATTTT
TRBJ1-4 | TRBV5-4 | . | . | CASSSRGGNEKLFF | TGTGCCAGCAGCTCCAGGGGTGGGAATGAAAAACTGTTTTTT
TRBJ2-2 | TRBV7-3 | . | TRBD1 | CASSLTLGTGSSRELFF | TGTGCCAGCAGCTTAACCCTCGGGACAGGGTCCTCTCGGGAGCTGTTTTTT
TRBJ2-7 | TRBV2 | . | . | CASSEAGAIGHEQYF | TGTGCCAGCAGTGAGGCTGGGGCCATAGGCCACGAGCAGTACTTC
TRBJ2-2 | TRBV10-3 | . | TRBD1 | CAISPGQGTGELFF | TGTGCCATCAGCCCGGGACAGGGGACCGGGGAGCTGTTTTTT
TRBJ1-1 | TRBV28 | few | . | CASTPGAVSEAFF | TGTGCCAGCACCCCAGGGGCGGTCTCTGAAGCTTTCTTT
TRBJ1-1 | TRBV7-9 | . | TRBD1 | CASSTHRGRTEAFF | TGTGCCAGCAGCACCCACAGGGGGCGAACTGAAGCTTTCTTT
TRBJ1-1 | TRBV7-2 | . | . | CASSLDGGERNTEAFF | TGTGCCAGCAGCTTAGACGGAGGGGAAAGGAACACTGAAGCTTTCTTT